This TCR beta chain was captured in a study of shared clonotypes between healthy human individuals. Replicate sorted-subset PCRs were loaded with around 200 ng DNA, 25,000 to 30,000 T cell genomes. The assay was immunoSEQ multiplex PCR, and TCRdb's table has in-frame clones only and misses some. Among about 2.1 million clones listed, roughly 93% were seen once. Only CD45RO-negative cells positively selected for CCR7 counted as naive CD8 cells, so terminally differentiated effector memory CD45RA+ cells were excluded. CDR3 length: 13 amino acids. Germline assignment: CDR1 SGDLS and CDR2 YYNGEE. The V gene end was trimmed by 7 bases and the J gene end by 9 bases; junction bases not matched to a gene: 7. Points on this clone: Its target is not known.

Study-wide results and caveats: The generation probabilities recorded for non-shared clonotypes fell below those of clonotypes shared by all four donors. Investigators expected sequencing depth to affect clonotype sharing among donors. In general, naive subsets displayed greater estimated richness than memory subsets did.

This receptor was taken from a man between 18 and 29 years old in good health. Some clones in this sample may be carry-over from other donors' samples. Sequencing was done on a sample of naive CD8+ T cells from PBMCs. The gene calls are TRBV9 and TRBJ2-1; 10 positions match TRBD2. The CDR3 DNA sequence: TGTGCCAGCCTAGCGGGAGTTTTCGGTGAGCAGTTCTTC. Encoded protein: CASLAGVFGEQFF.